Following are 31 T cell receptor beta chains from one sample sequenced in a study of OX40 agonist ivuxolimab in advanced cancers. TCRdb's table, derived via immunoSEQ multiplex PCR, lists solely in-frame clones and lacks some. The data contain fewer than 85,000 clones, 85% to 95% of them singletons. Sequences were derived from CD4+ or CD8+ T cells sorted from blood, sampled in a trial of the OX40 agonist ivuxolimab. These receptors came from an adult with an advanced solid tumor such as melanoma, head and neck, liver or kidney cancer.

This chain connects TRBV5-1 to TRBJ1-1; the D is unclear. The CDR3 contains 15 residues. Looked up from germline, CDR1 is SGHRS and CDR2 is YFSETQ. Trimming pared 0 bases from V and 1 base from J, leaving 10 bases between. The CDR3 DNA reads as TGCGCCAGCAGCTTGGATGTGGCCCCGAACACTGAAGCTTTCTTT. It yields the protein CASSLDVAPNTEAFF.

This clone was detected only once. The gene calls are TRBV6-5 and TRBJ2-2; D not certain. Germline CDR1 is MNHEY and CDR2 is SVGAGI. V lost 6 bases and J lost 0, with 5 bases in between. The CDR3 runs to 13 residues. The DNA of the CDR3 is TGTGCCAGCAGGGGTTCGAACACCGGGGAGCTGTTTTTT. This encodes CASRGSNTGELFF.

This chain links TRBV11-3 with TRBJ2-3; D is perhaps TRBD2 (5 bases). Germline loops: CDR1 SGHNT, CDR2 YENEEA. V was trimmed by 5 bases and J by 2 bases, leaving 11 bases between them. CDR3 length equals 14 residues. The CDR3 bases are TGTGCCAGCAGCCCCGGGGAAGTCACAGATACGCAGTATTTT. Protein sequence: CASSPGEVTDTQYF.

The rearrangement uses TRBV5-1 and TRBJ2-7; D is unresolved. CDR1 and CDR2 from the germline V gene are SGHRS and YFSETQ. The CDR3 consists of 15 residues. The V end was cut by 0 bases, the J end by 4 bases, with 14 bases between. In DNA, the CDR3 is TGCGCCAGCAGCTTGGCCGGAAGGCAGATTTACGAGCAGTACTTC. Its protein is CASSLAGRQIYEQYF.

The V and J genes are TRBV4-1 and TRBJ2-2; 10 bases match TRBD2. J lost 8 bases, V lost 4 bases, and 4 bases had no gene match. Germline assignment: CDR1 MGHRA and CDR2 YSYEKL. CDR3 length equals 14 residues. The CDR3 DNA sequence: TGCGCCAGCAGCCTTACTAGCGGGATTGGGGAGCTGTTTTTT. It encodes CASSLTSGIGELFF.

The chain combines TRBV19 with TRBJ1-2, with a tentative D call TRBD1 (6 bases). The CDR3 is made up of 15 amino acids. The germline V gene encodes CDR1 LNHDA and CDR2 SQIVND (reference sequence). With 4 bases removed from V and 2 bases from J, the gap between germline ends came to 14 bases. CDR3 DNA sequence: TGTGCCAGTAGTAGGGGGCGGGGAGAGAACTATGGCTACACCTTC. The encoded protein is CASSRGRGENYGYTF.

The chain couples TRBV29-1 to TRBJ2-7, with 8 positions matching TRBD1. Germline V CDR1 and CDR2: SQVTM, ANQGSEA. The CDR3 extends over 13 amino acids. With 4 bases clipped from V and 1 base from J, the junction kept 3 bases outside the gene matches. In DNA form, the CDR3 reads TGCAGCGTTGGGACAGGGAGATCCTACGAGCAGTACTTC. Translated, it gives CSVGTGRSYEQYF.

V usage is TRBV6-4 and J usage is TRBJ2-7, with D possibly called TRBD1 or TRBD2 (7 bases each). V was cut by 3 bases and J by 5 bases, with 14 bases left in between. The CDR3 extends over 14 amino acids. The germline CDR1 and CDR2 sequences are MRHNA and SNTAGT. The CDR3 DNA sequence: TGTGCCAGCAGTGAGGCAGGGGGGGGTCACGAGCAGTACTTC. Its protein is CASSEAGGGHEQYF.

V and J are TRBV28 and TRBJ2-1; D assignment may be TRBD1 or TRBD2 (6 bases each). V gave up 4 bases and J gave up 4 bases, with 14 bases separating them. Germline lookup yields CDR1 MDHEN and CDR2 SYDVKM. The CDR3 totals 15 residues. CDR3 residues: CASSWGAQGYNEQFF. The CDR3 coding sequence is TGTGCCAGCAGTTGGGGGGCCCAGGGTTACAATGAGCAGTTCTTC.

This rearrangement joins TRBV19 to TRBJ2-5; no firm D call. The CDR3 is made up of 16 amino acids. Germline-derived CDR1 and CDR2 are LNHDA and SQIVND (reference sequence). Trimming left V 3 bases short and J 2 bases short, with 16 bases between. In nucleotides, the CDR3 is TGTGCCAGTAGTATTATTGGCAGAGAAACACAAGAGACCCAGTACTTC. Its translation: CASSIIGRETQETQYF.

This clone has only one observation. One junction end disagrees with the germline gene, perhaps due to a read error. The chain is built from TRBV6-1 and TRBJ2-7, with D tentatively TRBD1 (5 bases). Germline lookup yields CDR1 MNHNS and CDR2 SASEGT. The CDR3 spans 14 residues. The CDR3 sequence is CVSKIVQDVYEQYF. The CDR3 DNA reads TGTGTCAGCAAAATTGTACAGGATGTCTACGAGCAGTACTTC.

This clone was observed a few times. The CDR3 is CAINRDPYGYTF. The DNA for the CDR3 is TGTGCCATTAACAGGGATCCCTATGGCTACACCTTC. V usage is TRBV19 and J usage is TRBJ1-2; D possibly corresponds to TRBD1 (6 bases). This CDR3 has 12 residues. CDR1 and CDR2 from the germline V gene are LNHDA and SQIVND (reference sequence). V was pared by 10 bases and J by 4 bases, with 13 bases between.

V gene TRBV28 combines with J gene TRBJ1-1; the D is unclear. The CDR3 covers 14 residues. Between the trimmed V and J ends, which lost 2 bases and 1 base, there was a span of 8 bases. Germline V gene sequence: CDR1 MDHEN, CDR2 SYDVKM. CDR3 sequence: CASSLEQPNTEAFF. The CDR3 DNA reads as TGTGCCAGCAGTTTAGAACAGCCGAACACTGAAGCTTTCTTT.

V is TRBV30 and J is TRBJ1-2, with 7 bases lining up with TRBD1. Germline trimming cut 1 base from V and 1 base from J; bases unmatched to any gene: 12. The V gene's germline CDR1 is GTSNPN and CDR2 SVGIG (reference sequence). The CDR3 is 17 amino acids. The CDR3 bases are TGTGCCTGGAGTGGCCGACAGGGCGAGGCTCGTAACTATGGCTACACCTTC. Protein: CAWSGRQGEARNYGYTF.

This chain connects TRBV6-6 to TRBJ2-5, with 9 bases matching TRBD1. The CDR3 is made up of 16 amino acids. Looked up from germline, CDR1 is MNHNY and CDR2 is SVGAGI (reference sequence). The J segment lost 4 bases and the V segment lost 0 bases, leaving 6 bases of the junction unmatched. The CDR3 DNA is TGTGCCAGCAGTTACTCACGGACAGGGGCTGGAGAGACCCAGTACTTC. Amino acids: CASSYSRTGAGETQYF.

The V gene is TRBV2, the J gene TRBJ2-2, with D perhaps assigned TRBD1 or TRBD2 (6 bases each). The germline V gene encodes CDR1 SNHLY and CDR2 FYNNEI. The CDR3 runs 17 residues. Trimming left V 7 bases short and J 7 bases short, with 25 bases between. The DNA for the CDR3 is TGTGCCAGCATACCTGGGGGGCTAGCTGAAGTTGTCGGGGAGCTGTTTTTT. This sequence encodes CASIPGGLAEVVGELFF.

The rearrangement uses TRBV6-6 and TRBJ2-3; 12 positions match TRBD2. The germline V gene has CDR1 MNHNY and CDR2 SVGAGI (reference sequence). V lost 2 bases and J lost 2; bases outside the gene matches: 2. The CDR3 totals 16 residues. The DNA of the CDR3 is TGTGCCAGCAGTTACCGACTAGCGGGAGCCACAGATACGCAGTATTTT. Translating it yields CASSYRLAGATDTQYF.

The chain recombines TRBV29-1 with TRBJ2-2, with 8 bases that match TRBD1. The CDR3 spans 14 residues. V trimming: 6 bases; J trimming: 5 bases; junction bases outside the gene matches: 8. The germline gives CDR1 SQVTM, CDR2 ANQGSEA. For the CDR3, the DNA is TGCAGCGTCACTGGACAGGGAAGAACCGGGGAGCTGTTTTTT. It specifies CSVTGQGRTGELFF.

The chain carries TRBV7-9 and TRBJ1-5, with D possibly TRBD1 on 6 matching bases. With 5 bases removed from V and 1 base from J, the gap between germline ends came to 15 bases. In germline, CDR1 is SEHNR, CDR2 FQNEAQ (reference sequence). CDR3 size: 16 residues. CDR3 loop: CASSREGGLSNQPQHF. CDR3 coding DNA: TGTGCCAGCAGCCGCGAGGGGGGCTTAAGCAATCAGCCCCAGCATTTT.

V and J are TRBV5-5 and TRBJ2-2; D may be TRBD2 (5 bases). CDR3 size: 15 residues. Trimming took 0 bases from V and 2 from J, leaving 8 bases between them. In germline, CDR1 is SGHKS, CDR2 YYEKEE (reference sequence). The CDR3 spells CASSLVGINTGELFF. The CDR3, as DNA: TGTGCCAGCAGCTTGGTCGGGATCAACACCGGGGAGCTGTTTTTT.

The rearrangement links TRBV5-8 to TRBJ2-1, with D maybe TRBD2 (5 bases). Deletions cut 0 bases from V and 0 bases from J, with 16 bases between. Germline-derived CDR1 and CDR2 are SGHTS and YDEGEE. This CDR3 spans 18 amino acids. CDR3 region: CASSLGNLVAYSYNEQFF. CDR3 sequence (DNA): TGTGCCAGCAGCTTGGGCAACCTAGTAGCGTACTCCTACAATGAGCAGTTCTTC.

V gene TRBV5-1 combines with J gene TRBJ2-1, with TRBD2 matching over 10 bases. The CDR3 has 15 residues. V trimming: 0 bases; J trimming: 6 bases; junction bases outside the gene matches: 3. Germline V gene lookup returns CDR1 SGHRS and CDR2 YFSETQ. The CDR3 DNA sequence: TGCGCCAGCAGCTTGGGGACTAGCGGTCTCAATGAGCAGTTCTTC. It specifies CASSLGTSGLNEQFF.

The rearrangement links TRBV2 to TRBJ2-5, with D uncertain. Deletions cut 6 bases from V and 5 bases from J, with 7 bases between. This CDR3 is built from 11 residues. Germline V lookup: CDR1 SNHLY, CDR2 FYNNEI. CDR3 DNA: TGTGCCAGCAGCGCGTTGGAGACCCAGTACTTC. Amino acid sequence: CASSALETQYF.

V gene TRBV6-6 combines with J gene TRBJ2-1, with D uncertain. The V end lost 6 bases, the J end lost 9 bases, and 12 bases lay between the germline ends. The CDR3 runs to 12 residues. Germline CDR1 and CDR2: MNHNY and SVGAGI (reference sequence). CDR3 amino acids: CASSPVLPEQFF. The DNA of the CDR3 is TGTGCCAGCAGCCCTGTTCTGCCTGAGCAGTTCTTC.

The chain combines TRBV6-1 with TRBJ1-3; 8 bases line up with TRBD1. The germline V gene has CDR1 MNHNS and CDR2 SASEGT. This CDR3 is built from 19 residues. V dropped 2 bases and J dropped 0; count of bases not matched to a gene: 12. Here the CDR3 DNA reads TGTGCCAGCAGTGAATTCCCCTCCGGACAGGGCCGCTCTGGAAACACCATATATTTT. Translation: CASSEFPSGQGRSGNTIYF.

The V gene is TRBV18, the J gene TRBJ1-4, with TRBD1 matching 8 bases. The CDR3 covers 16 residues. Looked up from germline, CDR1 is KGHSH and CDR2 is LQKENI. Unmatched junction bases numbered 3, after V lost 3 bases and J lost 0 bases. The CDR3 sequence: CASSPRQGTTNEKLFF. For the CDR3, the DNA is TGTGCCAGCTCACCGCGACAGGGGACAACTAATGAAAAACTGTTTTTT.

As regards this clone: One end of the junction fails to match germline, which may point to a read error. This chain connects TRBV6-1 to TRBJ1-1, with no clear D. Looked up from germline, CDR1 is MNHNS and CDR2 is SASEGT. This CDR3 contains 14 residues. The CDR3 sequence is CTSIPGNMNTEAFF. CDR3 DNA sequence: TGTACCAGCATTCCCGGGAACATGAACACTGAAGCTTTCTTT.

This clone was counted once. This chain joins TRBV7-3 and TRBJ1-1, with D unclear. The CDR3 extends over 16 amino acids. Trimming took 2 bases from V and 1 from J, leaving 14 bases between them. Germline V gives CDR1 SGHTA, CDR2 FQGTGA. In DNA form, the CDR3 reads TGTGCCAGCAGCTTAGGACCGGTCCAGTCGAACACTGAAGCTTTCTTT. It is translated as CASSLGPVQSNTEAFF. The whole variable domain, remainder taken from reference TRBV7-3 and TRBJ1-1, is GAGVSQTPSNKVTEKGKYVELRCDPISGHTALYWYRQSLGQGPEFLIYFQGTGAADDSGLPNDRFFAVRPEGSVSTLKIQRTERGDSAVYLCASSLGPVQSNTEAFFGQGTRLTVV.

The chain has TRBV10-1 and TRBJ2-5; TRBD2 aligns across 13 bases. Germline assignment: CDR1 WNHNN and CDR2 SYGVQD (reference sequence). CDR3 size: 16 residues. V dropped 8 bases and J dropped 4; count of bases not matched to a gene: 10. CDR3 sequence (DNA): TGCGCCAGCGGGGGGACTAGCGGGATGGGTAGAGAGACCCAGTACTTC. Protein sequence: CASGGTSGMGRETQYF.

The chain employs TRBV7-9 and TRBJ2-7; the match to TRBD2 covers 10 bases. This CDR3 region has 16 residues. Per the germline V gene, CDR1 is SEHNR and CDR2 is FQNEAQ (reference sequence). After removal of 5 bases from V and 7 bases from J, the junction contained 14 bases not matched to a gene. CDR3 sequence (DNA): TGTGCCAGCAGCCCCTCCCGGGGAGCGGGAGGGACGGAGCAGTACTTC. Translated, it gives CASSPSRGAGGTEQYF.

The gene calls are TRBV1 and TRBJ2-5; the tabulated D call, TRBD2, remains unverified against the DNA. TRBV1 is a pseudogene locus. The CDR3 has 17 residues. CDR3 amino acids: CTSSQGGGTVLQETQYF. CDR3 DNA sequence: TGCACCAGCAGCCAAGGGGGAGGTACTGTTCTCCAAGAGACCCAGTACTTC.